A single sample gave rise to the 29 T cell receptor beta chains below, sequenced in a study of cytomegalovirus exposure and HLA in healthy donors. PCR was performed using 60 Vbeta and 13 Jbeta primers. Using immunoSEQ multiplex PCR, the repertoire was profiled, and TCRdb retains in-frame clones only, with some absent. This sample has 120,000 or so clones, with 75% to 85% found just once. Sequences were obtained from PBMCs. Receptors originate from a woman aged 45-65 years in good health and CMV-seropositive.

This clone was recorded once. The CDR3 protein is CASSQERVTGELFF. The CDR3 DNA reads TGCGCCAGCAGCCAAGAGAGGGTCACCGGGGAGCTGTTTTTT. This chain links TRBV4-3 with TRBJ2-2; possible D gene TRBD2, 5 bases. The CDR3 has 14 amino acids. From germline, CDR1 is LGHNA and CDR2 YSLEER. Trimming left V 0 bases short and J 4 bases short, with 6 bases between.

The chain employs TRBV6-5 and TRBJ1-2, with 8 bases fitting TRBD1. V lost 5 bases, J lost 8 bases, and 10 bases stayed unmatched. CDR3 size: 14 residues. Germline CDR1 and CDR2: MNHEY and SVGAGI. In DNA, the CDR3 is TGTGCCAGCAGTGTGGGACAGGCATCATCCGGCTACACCTTC. This codes for CASSVGQASSGYTF.

The V and J genes are TRBV5-1 and TRBJ2-7, with 9 bases matching TRBD1. CDR3 length equals 14 residues. Trimming removed 4 bases from V and 6 bases from J; junction bases left unmatched: 8. The germline V gene encodes CDR1 SGHRS and CDR2 YFSETQ. In DNA form, the CDR3 reads TGCGCCAGCAGCCCCGGGACAGGGTGGGGCGAGCAGTACTTC. Protein sequence: CASSPGTGWGEQYF.

The rearrangement uses TRBV10-3 and TRBJ1-3, with no clear D. This CDR3 is built from 17 residues. Germline values: CDR1 ENHRY, CDR2 SYGVKD. V lost 10 bases and J lost 4, with 26 bases in between. The CDR3 coding sequence is TGTGCCACCACCGCGTCCTCCCTCAAGAGTCGGGGAAACACCATATATTTT. It specifies CATTASSLKSRGNTIYF.

J is TRBJ1-2 and V is TRBV9; 9 bases fit TRBD1. The CDR3 is 16 amino acids. Germline V lookup: CDR1 SGDLS, CDR2 YYNGEE. J lost 7 bases, V lost 2 bases, and 12 bases had no gene match. As DNA, the CDR3 is TGTGCCAGCAGCGTTGCCCCGACAGGGGGAGTATCTGGCTACACCTTC. Amino acid sequence: CASSVAPTGGVSGYTF.

This clone was detected only once. This rearrangement joins TRBV6-5 to TRBJ2-7; TRBD2 is a possible D gene (6 bases). The CDR3 loop spans 16 amino acids. The germline V gene has CDR1 MNHEY and CDR2 SVGAGI. With 2 bases removed from V and 6 bases from J, the gap between germline ends came to 20 bases. CDR3 protein: CASSYVRAGEVGEQYF. CDR3 sequence (DNA): TGTGCCAGCAGTTACGTACGGGCCGGGGAGGTTGGCGAGCAGTACTTC.

This chain joins TRBV2 and TRBJ1-1; a weak D match, TRBD1 (5 bases). Germline values: CDR1 SNHLY, CDR2 FYNNEI. Trimming removed 4 bases from V and 1 base from J, with 13 bases in between. The CDR3 has 15 residues. Here the CDR3 DNA reads TGTGCCAGCAGTGGGGGGGGTCTCGCGAACACTGAAGCTTTCTTT. Its translation is CASSGGGLANTEAFF.

The rearrangement joins TRBV7-2 to TRBJ2-1; D may be TRBD2 (7 bases). The CDR3 is 18 amino acids. Trimming pared 2 bases from V and 2 bases from J, leaving 19 bases between. Germline CDR1 reads SGHTA; CDR2 reads FQGNSA. CDR3 residues: CASSLYGLRGGAYNEQFF. The CDR3 coding sequence is TGTGCCAGCAGCTTATATGGCCTGAGGGGGGGAGCCTACAATGAGCAGTTCTTC.

The chain carries TRBV7-2 and TRBJ2-3; 10 bases match TRBD2. V shed 5 bases and J 5 bases; nucleotides not matched to a gene: 4. The CDR3 has 14 amino acids. Germline lookup yields CDR1 SGHTA and CDR2 FQGNSA. CDR3 sequence reads: CASSPGLARDTQYF. The CDR3 DNA is TGTGCCAGCAGCCCGGGACTAGCGAGAGATACGCAGTATTTT.

The chain recombines TRBV27 with TRBJ1-5; the match to TRBD1 covers 9 bases. V was clipped by 2 bases and J by 6 bases; unmatched bases: 17. The CDR3 spans 19 residues. CDR1 MNHEY and CDR2 SMNVEV come from the germline V gene (reference sequence). CDR3 amino acids: CASSLRAPSTGGNGQPQHF. CDR3 nucleotide sequence: TGTGCCAGCAGTTTACGGGCACCTTCGACAGGGGGTAATGGTCAGCCCCAGCATTTT.

This sequence joins TRBV19 and TRBJ1-5, with D perhaps matching TRBD1 (6 bases). Germline V gene data show CDR1 as LNHDA and CDR2 as SQIVND (reference sequence). This CDR3 has 17 residues. V dropped 3 bases and J dropped 7 bases, with 22 bases sitting between them. The CDR3 DNA reads as TGTGCCAGTAGTATGGGGGCAGGGAAGGCGATCCGACAGCCCCAGCATTTT. This sequence encodes CASSMGAGKAIRQPQHF.

This clone was observed a single time. This chain uses TRBV6-5 with TRBJ2-2; D uncertain. There are 15 residues in the CDR3. Germline V gene data show CDR1 as MNHEY and CDR2 as SVGAGI. V lost 4 bases and J lost 7, with 16 bases in between. This CDR3 reads CASSFVRVVNGELFF. The CDR3 DNA sequence: TGTGCCAGCAGTTTTGTTCGGGTCGTTAACGGGGAGCTGTTTTTT.

This rearrangement joins TRBV6-1 to TRBJ2-3; no reliable D call. Germline loops: CDR1 MNHNS, CDR2 SASEGT. V lost 7 bases and J lost 2, with 13 bases in between. This CDR3 comprises 14 residues. CDR3 residues: CASNGHFSTDTQYF. The CDR3, as DNA: TGTGCCAGCAATGGGCACTTTTCCACAGATACGCAGTATTTT.

The genes are TRBV19 and TRBJ1-1; TRBD1 is a possible D gene (6 bases). The CDR3 consists of 13 residues. Trimming stripped 5 bases from V and 5 bases from J, with 12 bases between. CDR1 and CDR2 (germline): LNHDA, SQIVND (reference sequence). The CDR3 loop reads CASSVTGFTEAFF. The CDR3 region has the DNA TGTGCCAGTAGTGTCACAGGGTTTACTGAAGCTTTCTTT.

This sequence joins TRBV7-9 and TRBJ1-2; D remains unclear. This CDR3 contains 14 residues. Germline V gives CDR1 SEHNR, CDR2 FQNEAQ (reference sequence). Deletions cut 5 bases from V and 1 base from J, with 11 bases between. CDR3 in amino acids: CASSQSPVNYGYTF. CDR3 DNA: TGTGCCAGCAGCCAATCCCCAGTTAACTATGGCTACACCTTC.

The rearrangement joins TRBV10-3 to TRBJ2-3; the D gene is possibly TRBD2 (5 bases). Germline lookup yields CDR1 ENHRY and CDR2 SYGVKD. V lost 0 bases to trimming and J lost 7 bases, with 8 bases between them. The CDR3 is 13 residues long. CDR3: CAISESYGNTQYF. The CDR3 DNA sequence: TGTGCCATCAGTGAGTCCTACGGGAATACGCAGTATTTT.

The chain employs TRBV27 and TRBJ2-7; 13 bases line up with TRBD2. CDR1 and CDR2 (germline): MNHEY, SMNVEV (reference sequence). The ends lost 8 bases at V and 3 bases at J; junction bases unmatched: 4. The CDR3 loop spans 14 amino acids. The CDR3 loop is CASQRLAGGYEQYF. The CDR3 DNA is TGTGCCAGCCAACGACTAGCGGGAGGCTACGAGCAGTACTTC.

The gene calls are TRBV6-5 and TRBJ1-1; D is unresolved. CDR1 is MNHEY and CDR2 is SVGAGI in the germline V gene. Trimming stripped 10 bases from V and 4 bases from J, with 22 bases between. This CDR3 region has 15 residues. The CDR3 loop reads CATLSQFHGSTEAFF. CDR3 coding DNA: TGTGCCACCCTATCACAGTTCCATGGGTCCACTGAAGCTTTCTTT.

The chain uses TRBV4-1 and TRBJ2-7, with unresolved D. The germline CDR1 and CDR2 sequences are MGHRA and YSYEKL. V was trimmed by 0 bases and J by 2 bases, leaving 11 bases between them. The CDR3 runs 15 residues. CDR3 region: CASSQERTATYEQYF. Written as DNA, the CDR3 is TGCGCCAGCAGCCAAGAGAGAACCGCTACCTACGAGCAGTACTTC.

The CDR3 protein is CAWKGIAGGNTGELFF. The CDR3 nucleotides read TGTGCCTGGAAAGGGATAGCGGGGGGTAACACCGGGGAGCTGTTTTTT. V and J are TRBV30 and TRBJ2-2; 10 nucleotides line up with TRBD2. Looked up from germline, CDR1 is GTSNPN and CDR2 is SVGIG (reference sequence). There are 16 residues in the CDR3. The V gene end was trimmed by 4 bases and the J gene end by 2 bases; junction bases not matched to a gene: 7.

The genes are TRBV7-8 and TRBJ1-2; TRBD1 agrees at 9 bases. V lost 0 bases, J lost 2 bases, and 10 bases stayed unmatched. CDR1 is SGHVS, CDR2 FQNEAQ, per germline. The CDR3 spans 18 residues. The CDR3 spells CASSLARTGGAGNYGYTF. The CDR3, as DNA: TGTGCCAGCAGCTTAGCGCGAACAGGGGGCGCGGGGAACTATGGCTACACCTTC.

The V gene is TRBV30, the J gene TRBJ1-3; D possibly corresponds to TRBD1 (6 bases). The CDR3 is made up of 11 amino acids. The V end lost 7 bases, the J end lost 4 bases, and 8 bases lay between the germline ends. CDR1 is GTSNPN, CDR2 SVGIG, per germline (reference sequence). As DNA, the CDR3 is TGTGCCTCTGGGACAGGAAACACCATATATTTT. This encodes CASGTGNTIYF.

This rearrangement joins TRBV6-5 to TRBJ2-7, with 8 bases matching TRBD2. Germline CDR1 and CDR2: MNHEY and SVGAGI. V was pared by 0 bases and J by 0 bases, with 4 bases of the junction left unmatched. This CDR3 has 16 amino acids. The CDR3: CASSYSAGGPSYEQYF. Here the CDR3 DNA reads TGTGCCAGCAGTTACTCGGCGGGAGGTCCCTCCTACGAGCAGTACTTC.

V is TRBV9 and J is TRBJ1-1; the D is unclear. The length of the CDR3 is 16 residues. Germline V CDR1 and CDR2: SGDLS, YYNGEE. Between the trimmed V and J ends, which lost 3 bases and 4 bases, there was a span of 19 bases. CDR3 sequence reads: CASSALTGGLGTEAFF. CDR3 nucleotide sequence: TGTGCCAGCAGCGCCCTCACGGGAGGGCTCGGCACTGAAGCTTTCTTT.

This sequence joins TRBV25-1 and TRBJ2-7; 7 bases line up with TRBD2. V shed 4 bases, J shed 3 bases, and the junction held 3 bases outside the gene matches. Germline CDR1 and CDR2: MGHDK and SYGVNS. The CDR3 contains 13 residues. The CDR3 is CASSGEGGYEQYF. Written as DNA, the CDR3 is TGTGCCAGCAGTGGGGAGGGCGGCTACGAGCAGTACTTC.

The V call is TRBV5-1, the J call TRBJ2-2; 12 nucleotides agree with TRBD1. CDR1 is SGHRS, CDR2 YFSETQ, per germline. The CDR3 covers 15 residues. V lost 4 bases and J lost 7; bases outside the gene matches: 5. The DNA of the CDR3 is TGCGCCAGCAGCATCGGGACAGGGGGCGGCGGGGAGCTGTTTTTT. Its translation: CASSIGTGGGGELFF. Full variable domain (missing parts from reference TRBV5-1 and TRBJ2-2): KAGVTQTPRYLIKTRGQQVTLSCSPISGHRSVSWYQQTPGQGLQFLFEYFSETQRNKGNFPGRFSGRQFSNSRSEMNVSTLELGDSALYLCASSIGTGGGGELFFGEGSRLTVL.

This clone was detected a few times. This chain connects TRBV19 to TRBJ1-1; 9 bases fit TRBD1. V lost 5 bases and J lost 9; bases outside the gene matches: 13. The CDR3 has 15 residues. The V gene's germline CDR1 is LNHDA and CDR2 SQIVND (reference sequence). CDR3 sequence: CASSASGTGRIQAFF. Here the CDR3 DNA reads TGTGCCAGTAGTGCATCCGGGACAGGGAGAATTCAAGCTTTCTTT.

V and J are TRBV6-5 and TRBJ2-5; maybe TRBD1 (5 bases). Looked up from germline, CDR1 is MNHEY and CDR2 is SVGAGI. The V end was cut by 6 bases, the J end by 2 bases, with 16 bases between. CDR3 length: 15 residues. CDR3 residues: CASRSRALGQETQYF. The CDR3 coding sequence is TGTGCCAGCAGAAGCAGGGCTTTGGGACAAGAGACCCAGTACTTC.

This chain connects TRBV4-2 to TRBJ2-7, with D tentatively TRBD2 (5 bases). Between the trimmed V and J ends, which lost 0 bases and 2 bases, there was a span of 11 bases. The CDR3 sequence is 15 residues long. CDR1 and CDR2 (germline): LGHNA, YNFKEQ. This CDR3 reads CASSQESGNAYEQYF. CDR3 nucleotides: TGTGCCAGCAGCCAAGAAAGCGGAAACGCCTACGAGCAGTACTTC.